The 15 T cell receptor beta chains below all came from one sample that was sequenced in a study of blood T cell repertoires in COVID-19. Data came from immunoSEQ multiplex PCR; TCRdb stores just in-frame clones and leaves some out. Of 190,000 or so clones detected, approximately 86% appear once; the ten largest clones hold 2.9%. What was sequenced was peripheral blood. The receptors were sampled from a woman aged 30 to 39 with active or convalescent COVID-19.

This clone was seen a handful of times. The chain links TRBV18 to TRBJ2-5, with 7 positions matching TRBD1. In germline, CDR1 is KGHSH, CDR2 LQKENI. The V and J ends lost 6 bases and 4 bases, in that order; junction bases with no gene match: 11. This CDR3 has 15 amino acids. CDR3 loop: CASSNTGEGRETQYF. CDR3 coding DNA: TGTGCCAGCTCGAATACAGGGGAAGGGCGAGAGACCCAGTACTTC.

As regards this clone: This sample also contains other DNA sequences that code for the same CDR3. The CDR3 DNA follows: TGCGCCAGCAGCTTGGGACGGGACACTGAAGCTTTCTTT. It encodes CASSLGRDTEAFF. This sequence joins TRBV5-1 and TRBJ1-1; unclear D gene. The ends were cut back, 0 bases at V and 3 bases at J, with 6 bases in the middle. CDR3 length: 13 residues. Germline values: CDR1 SGHRS, CDR2 YFSETQ.

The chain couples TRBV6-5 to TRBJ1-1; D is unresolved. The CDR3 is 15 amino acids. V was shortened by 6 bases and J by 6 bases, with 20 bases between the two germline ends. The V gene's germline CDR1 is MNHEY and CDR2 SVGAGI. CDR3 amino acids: CASSDPGRSSSEAFF. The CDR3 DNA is TGTGCCAGCAGCGATCCCGGCAGGTCTTCCTCTGAAGCTTTCTTT.

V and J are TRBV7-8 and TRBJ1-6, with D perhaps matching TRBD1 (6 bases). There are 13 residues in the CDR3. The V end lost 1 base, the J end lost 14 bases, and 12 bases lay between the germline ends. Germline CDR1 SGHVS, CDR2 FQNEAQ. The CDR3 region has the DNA TGTGCCAGCAGCTTAGGAGGGGGGGGTACCCTCCACTTT. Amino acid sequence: CASSLGGGGTLHF.

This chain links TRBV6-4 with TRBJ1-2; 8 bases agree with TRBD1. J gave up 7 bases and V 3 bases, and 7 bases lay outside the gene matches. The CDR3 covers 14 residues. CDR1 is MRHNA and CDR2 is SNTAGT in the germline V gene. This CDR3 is CASSETSGGSGYTF. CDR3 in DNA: TGTGCCAGCAGTGAAACTTCAGGGGGCTCTGGCTACACCTTC.

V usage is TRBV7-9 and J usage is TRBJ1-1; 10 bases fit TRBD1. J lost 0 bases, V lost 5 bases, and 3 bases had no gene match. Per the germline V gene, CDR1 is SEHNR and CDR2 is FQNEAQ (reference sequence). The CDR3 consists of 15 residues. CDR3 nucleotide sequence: TGTGCCAGCAGCCCCGGACAGGGGGTGAACACTGAAGCTTTCTTT. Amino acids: CASSPGQGVNTEAFF. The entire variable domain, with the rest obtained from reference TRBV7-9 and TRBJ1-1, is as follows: DTGVSQNPRHKITKRGQNVTFRCDPISEHNRLYWYRQTLGQGPEFLTYFQNEAQLEKSRLLSDRFSAERPKGSFSTLEIQRTEQGDSAMYLCASSPGQGVNTEAFFGQGTRLTVV.

CDR3 region: CASSGNGDYGYTF. The CDR3 DNA sequence: TGTGCCAGCTCAGGAAACGGGGACTATGGCTACACCTTC. The rearrangement uses TRBV18 and TRBJ1-2; no firm D call. The CDR3 contains 13 residues. Per the germline V gene, CDR1 is KGHSH and CDR2 is LQKENI. The V end lost 5 bases, the J end lost 3 bases, and 10 bases lay between the germline ends.

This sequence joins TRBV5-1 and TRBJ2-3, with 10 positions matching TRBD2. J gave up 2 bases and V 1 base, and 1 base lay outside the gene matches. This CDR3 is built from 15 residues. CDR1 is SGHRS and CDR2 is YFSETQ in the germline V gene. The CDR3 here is CASSLTSGDTDTQYF. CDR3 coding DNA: TGCGCCAGCAGCTTGACTAGCGGGGACACAGATACGCAGTATTTT.

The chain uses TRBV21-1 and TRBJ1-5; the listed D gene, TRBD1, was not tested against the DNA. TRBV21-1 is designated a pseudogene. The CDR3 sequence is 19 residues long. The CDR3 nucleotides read TGTGCCAGCAGCAACCAAAATTATCACCGGGACAGGGCGGACCAGCCCCAGCATTTT. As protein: CASSNQNYHRDRADQPQHF.

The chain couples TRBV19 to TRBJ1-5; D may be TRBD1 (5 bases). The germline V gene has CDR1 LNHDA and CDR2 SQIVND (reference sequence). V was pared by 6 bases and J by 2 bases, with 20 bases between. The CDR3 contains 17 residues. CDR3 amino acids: CASSSQAGNGGNQPQHF. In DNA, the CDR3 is TGTGCCAGTAGCTCACAGGCAGGTAATGGGGGCAATCAGCCCCAGCATTTT.

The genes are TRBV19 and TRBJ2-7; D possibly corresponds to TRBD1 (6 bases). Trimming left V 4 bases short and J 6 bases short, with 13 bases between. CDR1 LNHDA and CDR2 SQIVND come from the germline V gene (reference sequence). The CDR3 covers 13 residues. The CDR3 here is CASSNTGPGEQYF. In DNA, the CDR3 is TGTGCCAGTAGTAACACAGGGCCAGGCGAGCAGTACTTC.

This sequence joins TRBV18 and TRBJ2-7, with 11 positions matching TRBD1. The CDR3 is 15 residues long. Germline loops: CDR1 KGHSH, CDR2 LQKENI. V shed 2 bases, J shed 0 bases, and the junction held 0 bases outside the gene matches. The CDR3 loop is CASSPGTGGSYEQYF. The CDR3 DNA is TGTGCCAGCTCACCAGGGACAGGGGGCTCCTACGAGCAGTACTTC.

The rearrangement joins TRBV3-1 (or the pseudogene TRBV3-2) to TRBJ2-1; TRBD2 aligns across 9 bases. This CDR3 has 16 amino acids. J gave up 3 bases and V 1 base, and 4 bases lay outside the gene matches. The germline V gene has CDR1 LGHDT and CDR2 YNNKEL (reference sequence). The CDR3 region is CASSQVETSGYNEQFF. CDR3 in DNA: TGTGCCAGCAGCCAAGTCGAGACTAGCGGCTACAATGAGCAGTTCTTC.

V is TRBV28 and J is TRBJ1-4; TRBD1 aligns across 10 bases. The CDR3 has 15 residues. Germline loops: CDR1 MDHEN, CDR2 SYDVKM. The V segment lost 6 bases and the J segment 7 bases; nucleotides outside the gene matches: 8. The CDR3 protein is CASRSPGQGTEKLFF. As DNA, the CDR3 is TGTGCCAGCAGATCACCGGGACAGGGGACTGAAAAACTGTTTTTT.

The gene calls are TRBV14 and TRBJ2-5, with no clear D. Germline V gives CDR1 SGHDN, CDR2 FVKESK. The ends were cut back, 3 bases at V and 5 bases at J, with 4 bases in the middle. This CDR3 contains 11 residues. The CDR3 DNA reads TGTGCCAGCAGCCACGGGGAGACCCAGTACTTC. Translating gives CASSHGETQYF.